Shown below are 6 T cell receptor beta chains from a single sample sequenced in a study of blood T cell repertoires in COVID-19. The repertoire was sequenced with immunoSEQ multiplex PCR; TCRdb's copy has only in-frame clones and lacks some. The sample consists of hundreds of thousands of clones, around 82% of them appearing once. Material: peripheral blood. Receptor source: a woman older than 75 with active or convalescent COVID-19.

This clone was seen a few times. The CDR3 is CSASVWTGVTTEAFF. Written as DNA, the CDR3 is TGCAGTGCTAGTGTATGGACAGGGGTTACCACTGAAGCTTTCTTT. The chain is built from TRBV20-1 and TRBJ1-1; TRBD1 matches at 9 bases. The CDR3 sequence is 15 residues long. Looked up from germline, CDR1 is DFQATT and CDR2 is SNEGSKA (reference sequence). After removal of 3 bases from V and 4 bases from J, the junction contained 9 bases not matched to a gene.

The chain carries TRBV15 and TRBJ1-2; D is uncertain. V was cut by 0 bases and J by 1 base, with 6 bases left in between. The CDR3 runs 14 residues. Germline CDR1 reads LNHNV; CDR2 reads YYDKDF (reference sequence). Written as DNA, the CDR3 is TGTGCCACCAGCAGAGATCGGGGTAACTATGGCTACACCTTC. Amino acids: CATSRDRGNYGYTF.

The chain has TRBV5-4 and TRBJ1-2; D may be TRBD1 (6 bases). The CDR3 covers 15 residues. The V end lost 5 bases, the J end lost 5 bases, and 19 bases lay between the germline ends. CDR1 SGHNT and CDR2 YYREEE come from the germline V gene (reference sequence). CDR3 nucleotides: TGTGCCAGCAGTTCACGTACAGGGATAGGGTATGGCTACACCTTC. As protein: CASSSRTGIGYGYTF.

This chain uses TRBV28 with TRBJ2-3; TRBD2 agrees at 9 bases. Germline V gene sequence: CDR1 MDHEN, CDR2 SYDVKM. CDR3 length: 13 amino acids. J was trimmed by 1 base and V by 8 bases; bases with no gene match: 1. In DNA form, the CDR3 reads TGTGCCAGCTCTAGCGGGGGCACAGATACGCAGTATTTT. It is translated as CASSSGGTDTQYF.

The chain recombines TRBV20-1 with TRBJ2-1, with a possible D match to TRBD2 (5 bases). The CDR3 has 10 amino acids. Between the trimmed V and J ends, which lost 6 bases and 9 bases, there was a span of 9 bases. Germline-derived CDR1 and CDR2 are DFQATT and SNEGSKA (reference sequence). The CDR3 spells CSAGAAEQFF. CDR3 in DNA: TGCAGTGCCGGAGCGGCTGAGCAGTTCTTC.

The chain joins TRBV10-3 to TRBJ1-5, with no clear D. This CDR3 has 13 residues. Between the trimmed V and J ends, which lost 6 bases and 5 bases, there was a span of 11 bases. Germline lookup yields CDR1 ENHRY and CDR2 SYGVKD. The CDR3 coding sequence is TGTGCCATCAGACCCGATAGAGATCAGCCCCAGCATTTT. Its translation: CAIRPDRDQPQHF.